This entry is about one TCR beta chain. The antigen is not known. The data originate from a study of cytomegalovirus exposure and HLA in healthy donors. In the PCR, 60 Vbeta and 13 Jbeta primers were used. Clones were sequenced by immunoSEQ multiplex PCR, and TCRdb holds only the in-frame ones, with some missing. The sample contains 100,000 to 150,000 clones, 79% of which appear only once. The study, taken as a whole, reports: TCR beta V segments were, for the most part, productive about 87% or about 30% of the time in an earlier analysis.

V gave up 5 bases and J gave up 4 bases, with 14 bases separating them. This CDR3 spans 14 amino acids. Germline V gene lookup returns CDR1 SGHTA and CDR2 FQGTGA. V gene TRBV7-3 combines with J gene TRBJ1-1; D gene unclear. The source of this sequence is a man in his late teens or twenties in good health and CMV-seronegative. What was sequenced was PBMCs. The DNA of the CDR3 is TGTGCCAGCAGCACCGGGGTGGGCAGCACTGAAGCTTTCTTT. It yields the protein CASSTGVGSTEAFF.